Included here is one TCR beta chain sequence, with context. TCRalpha and TCRbeta libraries used 5'RACE with constant-segment primers and UMIs. TCRdb re-called the 5' RACE reads through MiXCR, storing one row per CDR3 protein. Among about 360,000 distinct CDR3 sequences listed, over 13% were seen once. The record originates from a study of T-cell memory formation after mild COVID-19. Background on the study: TCR clusters largely stayed donor specific.

Looked up from germline, CDR1 is MDHEN and CDR2 is SYDVKM. This CDR3 spans 17 amino acids. Trimming took 6 bases from V and 5 from J; bases not matched to a gene: 14. Sequenced sample: PBMCs or a T cell subset sorted from them (not recorded which). This receptor was identified in a man in his late teens or twenties who had mild COVID-19 (a few samples of this study predate the infection). Cell type and time point are not known. V and J are TRBV28 and TRBJ2-5; 11 bases map to TRBD1. The CDR3 spells CASSEPSGQGVRETQYF. Here the CDR3 DNA reads TGTGCCAGCAGCGAGCCGTCGGGACAGGGGGTTCGGGAGACCCAGTACTTC.